These 15 T cell receptor beta chains were sequenced from one sample in a study of T cell responses to AZD1222 COVID-19 vaccine. Generated by immunoSEQ multiplex PCR, the TCRdb table keeps only in-frame clones and is missing some. The sample records approximately 160,000 clones, approximately 90% being singletons. This specimen was peripheral blood, taken on day 0 of AZD1222 vaccination. The receptors originated from an adult in good health.

The rearrangement joins TRBV5-1 to TRBJ1-4; D remains unclear. Trimming pared 2 bases from V and 7 bases from J, leaving 12 bases between. The V gene's germline CDR1 is SGHRS and CDR2 YFSETQ. This CDR3 has 14 amino acids. Here the CDR3 DNA reads TGCGCCAGCAGCTTTGGTCGCCTCAGTGAAAAACTGTTTTTT. Protein: CASSFGRLSEKLFF.

This clone was recorded once. The rearrangement joins TRBV21-1 to TRBJ1-2; the D segment call TRBD1 is taken from the table without a DNA check. TRBV21-1 is an annotated pseudogene. This CDR3 contains 14 residues. CDR3 residues: CASSGRDSRYGYTF. CDR3 bases: TGTGCCAGCAGCGGCCGGGACAGCCGCTATGGCTACACCTTC.

V is TRBV27 and J is TRBJ2-2, with TRBD1 matching 9 bases. J lost 0 bases, V lost 4 bases, and 3 bases had no gene match. This CDR3 spans 16 amino acids. Germline values: CDR1 MNHEY, CDR2 SMNVEV (reference sequence). The CDR3 coding sequence is TGTGCCAGCAGTTCACAGGGGGCCGCGAACACCGGGGAGCTGTTTTTT. It encodes CASSSQGAANTGELFF.

The chain uses TRBV12-3 or TRBV12-4 and TRBJ1-1, with 8 bases fitting TRBD1. The CDR3 contains 13 residues. The V and J ends lost 6 bases and 4 bases, in that order; junction bases with no gene match: 4. The DNA of the CDR3 is TGTGCCAGCAGAACAGGGGGAGGCACTGAAGCTTTCTTT. This encodes CASRTGGGTEAFF.

This chain joins TRBV5-1 and TRBJ2-2; weak D call: TRBD2 (5 bases). This CDR3 spans 16 amino acids. The germline V gene encodes CDR1 SGHRS and CDR2 YFSETQ. Trimming pared 0 bases from V and 3 bases from J, leaving 12 bases between. The CDR3 DNA is TGCGCCAGCAGCTTGGTCGGCCAGGACTACACCGGGGAGCTGTTTTTT. It yields the protein CASSLVGQDYTGELFF.

Written as DNA, the CDR3 is TGTGCCAGCAGTCGACAGGGGCAAAACACTGAAGCTTTCTTT. Amino acid sequence: CASSRQGQNTEAFF. V is TRBV2 and J is TRBJ1-1; 8 nucleotides match TRBD1. Germline V CDR1 and CDR2: SNHLY, FYNNEI. The CDR3 covers 14 residues. V was clipped by 5 bases and J by 2 bases; unmatched bases: 4.

This chain links TRBV6-1 with TRBJ1-5; D not certain. CDR1 is MNHNS and CDR2 is SASEGT in the germline V gene. The length of the CDR3 is 13 residues. Trimming took 3 bases from V and 6 from J, leaving 9 bases between them. CDR3 amino acids: CASSDDGVQPQHF. In DNA form, the CDR3 reads TGTGCCAGCAGTGATGATGGGGTTCAGCCCCAGCATTTT.

The chain combines TRBV28 with TRBJ2-6; 7 nucleotides agree with TRBD1. The junction had 6 bases not matched to a gene; V was cut back by 10 bases and J by 3 bases. Per germline, CDR1 MDHEN and CDR2 SYDVKM. CDR3 size: 14 residues. In nucleotides, the CDR3 is TGTGCCACCGGGACAGTCCGTGGGGCCAACGTCCTGACTTTC. Its protein product is CATGTVRGANVLTF.

This clone was detected only once. The chain combines TRBV27 with TRBJ1-2, with 9 positions matching TRBD1. Germline loops: CDR1 MNHEY, CDR2 SMNVEV (reference sequence). The CDR3 is 13 amino acids. Unmatched junction bases numbered 6, after V lost 5 bases and J lost 8 bases. In DNA, the CDR3 is TGTGCCAGCAGTCCACAGGGGGCTGGGGGCTACACCTTC. Encoded protein: CASSPQGAGGYTF.

This clone was found a few times. The J gene is TRBJ1-5, the V gene TRBV28; maybe TRBD1 (6 bases). With 6 bases removed from V and 4 bases from J, the gap between germline ends came to 19 bases. CDR3 length equals 16 residues. Germline loops: CDR1 MDHEN, CDR2 SYDVKM. CDR3 in amino acids: CASREAGELGNQPQHF. The CDR3 DNA sequence: TGTGCCAGCAGAGAGGCAGGGGAATTAGGGAATCAGCCCCAGCATTTT. Together with reference TRBV28 and TRBJ1-5, the CDR3 gives the full variable domain: DVKVTQSSRYLVKRTGEKVFLECVQDMDHENMFWYRQDPGLGLRLIYFSYDVKMKEKGDIPEGYSVSREKKERFSLILESASTNQTSMYLCASREAGELGNQPQHFGDGTRLSIL.

This sequence joins TRBV28 and TRBJ2-2; TRBD1 might be the D (5 bases). The CDR3 has 17 amino acids. Trimming cost V 10 bases and J 3 bases, with 24 bases left between them. Per germline, CDR1 MDHEN and CDR2 SYDVKM. This CDR3 reads CATLWRQTVEDTGELFF. CDR3 coding DNA: TGTGCCACCCTATGGCGACAGACAGTAGAGGACACCGGGGAGCTGTTTTTT.

The chain has TRBV18 and TRBJ2-1; perhaps TRBD2 as D (5 bases). Germline-derived CDR1 and CDR2 are KGHSH and LQKENI. With 3 bases removed from V and 8 bases from J, the gap between germline ends came to 14 bases. The CDR3 extends over 14 amino acids. CDR3 residues: CASSPRAGVDEQFF. The CDR3 DNA reads as TGTGCCAGCTCACCTCGAGCCGGGGTGGATGAGCAGTTCTTC.

The chain carries TRBV5-1 and TRBJ1-2; TRBD1 aligns across 7 bases. V shed 3 bases and J 2 bases; nucleotides not matched to a gene: 7. The CDR3 totals 15 residues. Germline values: CDR1 SGHRS, CDR2 YFSETQ. The CDR3 DNA is TGCGCCAGCAGCTCCGGACAGGAGGGCAACTATGGCTACACCTTC. This translates into CASSSGQEGNYGYTF.

This chain links TRBV28 with TRBJ1-2, with D tentatively TRBD1 (5 bases). Trimming took 5 bases from V and 4 from J, leaving 11 bases between them. Germline V lookup: CDR1 MDHEN, CDR2 SYDVKM. The CDR3 has 13 residues. Here the CDR3 reads CASSKTVFYGYTF. The CDR3 nucleotides are TGTGCCAGCAGTAAGACAGTCTTCTATGGCTACACCTTC.

The genes are TRBV2 and TRBJ2-7; no clear D. V gave up 8 bases and J gave up 3 bases, with 17 bases separating them. The CDR3 consists of 14 residues. Germline V CDR1 and CDR2: SNHLY, FYNNEI. The CDR3 bases are TGTGCCAGCTCAAAACGGTCTGGTGGCTACGAGCAGTACTTC. Translating gives CASSKRSGGYEQYF.